The rows below give T cell receptor beta chains drawn from one sample of a study of T cell responses to AZD1222 COVID-19 vaccine. Assay: immunoSEQ multiplex PCR; the TCRdb copy retains only in-frame clones and omits some. The table includes some 200,000 clones, 93% detected once. Sequenced here: peripheral blood, sampled 28 days after the second AZD1222 dose. Receptors were obtained from an adult who received the AZD1222 COVID-19 vaccine. CDR3s include the opening cysteine and the closing phenylalanine or tryptophan. The D gene is left open where the match is weak. Clone size is stated in some rows and not others, as once, few, many or a class when expanded.

d_call	j_call	v_call	clone_size	cdr3_nt	cdr3_aa
NA	TRBJ1-2	TRBV7-8	NA	TGTGCCAGCAGCTTAGAAGGGGTGGACTATGGCTACACCTTC	CASSLEGVDYGYTF
NA	TRBJ1-4	TRBV30	NA	TGTGCCTGGAAAAGGGACACCAGGGAAAAACTGTTTTTT	CAWKRDTREKLFF
NA	TRBJ1-6	TRBV6-5	NA	TGTGCCAGCAGTCAGAATCCTGGGTCACCCCTCCACTTT	CASSQNPGSPLHF
NA	TRBJ1-5	TRBV7-2	NA	TGTGCCAGCAGCTTCCCAGGTCAGCCCCAGCATTTT	CASSFPGQPQHF
NA	TRBJ2-3	TRBV14	NA	TGTGCCAGCAGTCAACCCAGGGGAAAGGGCGGTACGCAGTATTTT	CASSQPRGKGGTQYF
NA	TRBJ2-1	TRBV18	NA	TGTGCCAGCTCACCCCAGGGTATGGGCAATGAGCAGTTCTTC	CASSPQGMGNEQFF
NA	TRBJ1-6	TRBV30	NA	TGTGCCTTGGAACCGCAGGGGTCATTCATTTCACCCCTCCACTTT	CALEPQGSFISPLHF
TRBD1	TRBJ1-1	TRBV3-1/TRBV3-2	NA	TGTGCCAGCAGCCAAGTACAGGGGGTCATGAACACTGAAGCTTTCTTT	CASSQVQGVMNTEAFF
TRBD1	TRBJ1-3	TRBV2	NA	TGTGCCAGCAGTCGGGACAGGGGAAATGGAAACACCATATATTTT	CASSRDRGNGNTIYF
NA	TRBJ1-6	TRBV9	NA	TGTGCCAGCAGCGTAGATTCAACGGGGGCTAATTCACCCCTCCACTTT	CASSVDSTGANSPLHF
NA	TRBJ2-2	TRBV7-8	NA	TGTGCCAGCAGCCCCGGGCTCGAAGGGACCGGGGAGCTGTTTTTT	CASSPGLEGTGELFF
TRBD1	TRBJ1-2	TRBV6-5	NA	TGTGCCAGCAGCAAGGACAGGGCTTCAGGCTATGGCTACACCTTC	CASSKDRASGYGYTF
NA	TRBJ2-3	TRBV11-2	NA	TGTGCCAGCAGCCGACAGGCCCTCACAGATACGCAGTATTTT	CASSRQALTDTQYF
NA	TRBJ2-7	TRBV9	NA	TGTGCCAGCAGCGTAGCTGCGGACCCCTACGAGCAGTACTTC	CASSVAADPYEQYF
NA	TRBJ1-1	TRBV28	NA	TGTGCCACCAGCCCCGCCACACGGAGGGACACTGAAGCTTTCTTT	CATSPATRRDTEAFF
NA	TRBJ2-3	TRBV11-3	NA	TGTGCCAGCAGCCGTGGGCAGGGTAGCACAGATACGCAGTATTTT	CASSRGQGSTDTQYF
NA	TRBJ1-5	TRBV2	NA	TGTGCCAGCAGTGACGAGAATAGGAATCAGCCCCAGCATTTT	CASSDENRNQPQHF
NA	TRBJ2-5	TRBV6-5	NA	TGTGCCAGTAATGGGGGCGGGCCGTCCCAGTACTTC	CASNGGGPSQYF
TRBD1	TRBJ1-1	TRBV5-1	once	TGCGCCAGCAGCCCGAGCAGGGGGGTTGAAGCTTTCTTT	CASSPSRGVEAFF
TRBD1	TRBJ2-1	TRBV12-5	once	TGTGCTAGTGTCCTCATGGGACAGGGCATATCGCAGTTCTTC	CASVLMGQGISQFF
NA	TRBJ2-2	TRBV24-1	NA	TGTGCCACCAGTGGTGGGGCGGTCGGGGAGCTGTTTTTT	CATSGGAVGELFF
NA	TRBJ1-3	TRBV14	NA	TGTGCCAGCAGCCAAGACCGGAACACCATATATTTT	CASSQDRNTIYF
NA	TRBJ2-3	TRBV5-1	once	TGCGCCAGCAGCTCTGGACCCGGCACAGATACGCAGTATTTT	CASSSGPGTDTQYF
NA	TRBJ2-7	TRBV7-3	NA	TGTGCCAGCAGCCCGGGGAGACACTACGAGCAGTACTTC	CASSPGRHYEQYF
TRBD1	TRBJ1-2	TRBV16	NA	TGTGCCAGCAGCTTACGACAGGGAGGCGGCTACACCTTC	CASSLRQGGGYTF
NA	TRBJ2-7	TRBV21-1	NA	TGTGCCAGCAGCTACGCCGGGACAGGGAGCTACGAGCAGTACTTC	CASSYAGTGSYEQYF
TRBD1	TRBJ2-1	TRBV7-9	few	TGTGCCAGCAGCTTACTTGGTACGGGACAGGGGGCGAATGAGCAGTTCTTC	CASSLLGTGQGANEQFF
TRBD1	TRBJ2-7	TRBV12-5	NA	TGTGCTAGTGGTTTGGTCCTGGGACAGGATTCCTACGAGCAGTACTTC	CASGLVLGQDSYEQYF
TRBD1	TRBJ2-7	TRBV2	NA	TGTGCCAGCACCTTGGGACAGGGGATCTCCTACGAGCAGTACTTC	CASTLGQGISYEQYF
NA	TRBJ1-1	TRBV3-1/TRBV3-2	NA	TGTGCCAGCAGCCAAGGGCGGACCAACACTGAAGCTTTCTTT	CASSQGRTNTEAFF
NA	TRBJ2-7	TRBV2	once	TGTGCCAGCAGTGAATCCGGGTTAACCTACAAGCAGTACTTC	CASSESGLTYKQYF
NA	TRBJ2-7	TRBV6-6	NA	TGTGCCAGCACGACCGGGACCAAGAACTACGAGCAGTACTTC	CASTTGTKNYEQYF
NA	TRBJ1-5	TRBV5-1	NA	TGCGCCAGCAGCCCAGAACGGGGCGATCAGCCCCAGCATTTT	CASSPERGDQPQHF
NA	TRBJ2-1	TRBV9	NA	TGTGCCAGCAGCGGTACTGCCGCAGGCAATGAGCAGTTCTTC	CASSGTAAGNEQFF
NA	TRBJ1-1	TRBV19	NA	TGTGCCAGTATCCCCTGGGGGGAGAGTACTGAAGCTTTCTTT	CASIPWGESTEAFF
NA	TRBJ1-1	TRBV28	NA	TGTGCCAGCAGTTTATCAGGGGATGGCTCTGAAGCTTTCTTT	CASSLSGDGSEAFF
TRBD1	TRBJ2-1	TRBV7-9	NA	TGTGCCAGTACCCTCCGGGACAGTTCCTACAATGAGCAGTTCTTC	CASTLRDSSYNEQFF
NA	TRBJ1-5	TRBV4-2	NA	TGTGCCAGCAGCCGATCGGGAGGCAATCAGCCCCAGCATTTT	CASSRSGGNQPQHF
NA	TRBJ2-7	TRBV5-6	NA	TGTGCCAGCAGCTTTCGTTTTGTTTCCTACGAGCAGTACTTC	CASSFRFVSYEQYF
NA	TRBJ2-1	TRBV6-5	NA	TGTGCCAGCAGTTACTATCCGATTCGAGATGAGCAGTTCTTC	CASSYYPIRDEQFF
NA	TRBJ1-1	TRBV5-1	NA	TGCGCCAGCAGCCCGGGAGGGACACAAGCTTTCTTT	CASSPGGTQAFF
TRBD1	TRBJ1-5	TRBV3-1/TRBV3-2	NA	TGTGCCAGCAGCCAAGTTACAGGGGCTGGCCAGCCCCAGCATTTT	CASSQVTGAGQPQHF
TRBD1	TRBJ2-2	TRBV7-8	NA	TGTGCCAGCAGCCCACGACAGGGGTCATACACCGGGGAGCTGTTTTTT	CASSPRQGSYTGELFF
NA	TRBJ1-6	TRBV5-4	NA	TGTGCCAGCAGCTTCGGGAGCGGGTCCTATAATTCACCCCTCCACTTT	CASSFGSGSYNSPLHF
NA	TRBJ1-6	TRBV10-3	NA	TGTGCCATCAGTTTCGGGGTCGATTCACCCCTCCACTTT	CAISFGVDSPLHF
TRBD1	TRBJ1-5	TRBV5-1	NA	TGCGCCAGCAGCTTAAATCAGGGGGCGGATCAGCCCCAGCATTTT	CASSLNQGADQPQHF
NA	TRBJ2-1	TRBV3-1/TRBV3-2	NA	TGTGCCAGCAGCCAGCTCAATGATGAGCAGTTCTTC	CASSQLNDEQFF
NA	TRBJ1-4	TRBV5-1	NA	TGCGCCAGCAGGTTGAGGGGGGACAATGAAAAACTGTTTTTT	CASRLRGDNEKLFF
NA	TRBJ1-2	TRBV15	NA	TGTGCCACCAGCAGAGAGGGTTTAGGCGCTAACTATGGCTACACCTTC	CATSREGLGANYGYTF
NA	TRBJ2-1	TRBV10-3	NA	TGTGCCATCAGTGAGTCTAGGTCGAGCTCCTACAATGAGCAGTTCTTC	CAISESRSSSYNEQFF
NA	TRBJ1-2	TRBV4-1	NA	TGCGCCAGCAGCCAGTCGACAGCCTATGGCTACACCTTC	CASSQSTAYGYTF
TRBD2	TRBJ2-1	TRBV7-8	NA	TGTGCCAGCAGCTTAGTAGCGGGGGTCTATGAGCAGTTCTTC	CASSLVAGVYEQFF
TRBD2	TRBJ2-4	TRBV29-1	NA	TGCAGCGCCCGGGACTATAACATTCAGTACTTC	CSARDYNIQYF
NA	TRBJ2-7	TRBV5-1	NA	TGCGCCAGCAGCTTGGTGAGGGACGAGCAGTACTTC	CASSLVRDEQYF